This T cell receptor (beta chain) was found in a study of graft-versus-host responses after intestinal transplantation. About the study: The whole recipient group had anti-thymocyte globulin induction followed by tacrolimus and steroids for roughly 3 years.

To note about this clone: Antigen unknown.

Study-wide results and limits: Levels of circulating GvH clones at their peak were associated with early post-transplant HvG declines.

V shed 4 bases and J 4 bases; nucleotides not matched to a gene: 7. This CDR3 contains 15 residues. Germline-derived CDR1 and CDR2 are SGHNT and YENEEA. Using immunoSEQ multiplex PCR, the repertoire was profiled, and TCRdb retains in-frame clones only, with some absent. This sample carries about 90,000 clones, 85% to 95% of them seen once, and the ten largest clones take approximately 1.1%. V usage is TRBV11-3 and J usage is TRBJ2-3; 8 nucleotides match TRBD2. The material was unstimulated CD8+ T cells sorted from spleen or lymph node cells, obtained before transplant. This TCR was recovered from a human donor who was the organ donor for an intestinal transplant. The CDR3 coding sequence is TGTGCCAGCAGCTCAACCGGGACTAGGGCAGATACGCAGTATTTT. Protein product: CASSSTGTRADTQYF.